This T cell receptor beta chain was sequenced during a study of blood T cell repertoires in COVID-19. V was pared by 2 bases and J by 3 bases, with 4 bases of the junction left unmatched. Germline CDR1 SGHTA, CDR2 FQGNSA. CDR3 length equals 14 residues. Assay: immunoSEQ multiplex PCR; the TCRdb copy retains only in-frame clones and omits some. The data show hundreds of thousands of clones, roughly nine tenths seen once. The specimen was PBMCs or T cells enriched from blood (not recorded which). This receptor was identified in a woman in her twenties or thirties who had recovered from COVID-19. J is TRBJ2-7 and V is TRBV7-2, with 7 bases lining up with TRBD1. The CDR3 region has the DNA TGTGCCAGCAGCTTAAGGCAGGGGGTCTACGAGCAGTACTTC. Amino acids: CASSLRQGVYEQYF.